The table lists the clone carrying this T cell receptor beta chain with a few counts. Its antigen is as yet unknown. The V and J ends lost 6 bases and 1 base respectively, with 13 bases between them. The CDR3 is 14 residues long. In germline, CDR1 is SQVTM, CDR2 ANQGSEA. The data belong to a study of blood T cells in healthy people across ages. Looking at the study overall: About one barcoded beta molecule per two T cells was the capture yield of template switching.

Primed by a sample-barcoded 5' primer and a J-beta primer mix, a second PCR proceeded for about 6 to 12 cycles. In TCRdb, the 5' RACE reads were re-called with MiXCR into one record per CDR3 protein. The sample lists 540,000 or so distinct CDR3 sequences; around 50% were seen once. Study-wide results and limits: Expanded clonotype shifts may have been confounded, as the donors had an unknown CMV status. Per-million-T-cell TCR beta diversity fell roughly linearly with age. Fewer expanded clones and more diversity marked long-lived versus aged donors.

The chain combines TRBV29-1 with TRBJ2-1; D might be TRBD1 (7 bases). The specimen was blood. This sequence originates from an older man in good health. The CDR3, as DNA: TGCAGCGTAGCACAGGGGACTTCCTACAATGAGCAGTTCTTC. This translates into CSVAQGTSYNEQFF.